In its sample, the clone carrying this T cell receptor (delta chain) is medium-sized (0.01 to 0.1%). Additional DNA sequences in this sample encode the identical CDR3. The sample comes from a study of delta chains in infants with herpesvirus infections. The length of the CDR3 is 15 residues. Germline V lookup: CDR1 GEAIGNYY, CDR2 EKD. J gave up 1 base and V 1 base, and 7 bases lay outside the gene matches. Gamma-chain- and delta-chain-specific primers converted PBMC RNA into TCR cDNA. TCRdb reanalysed the RT-PCR reads via CATT. The table includes 650 to 700 delta-chain clones, around 15% detected once.

The specimen comprised peripheral blood, sampled at time point 1 of longitudinal follow-up. This TCR was recovered from a human donor who was a Ugandan infant, either HIV-exposed or HIV-unexposed (not recorded which). The chain employs TRDV2 and TRDJ4; the match to TRDD3 covers 8 bases. The J gene is not listed in TCRdb, so it was assigned here from a DNA match to germline. CDR3: CACDTILGDRRPLIF. The CDR3 coding sequence is TGTGCCTGTGACACTATCCTGGGGGACCGCAGACCCCTGATCTTT.